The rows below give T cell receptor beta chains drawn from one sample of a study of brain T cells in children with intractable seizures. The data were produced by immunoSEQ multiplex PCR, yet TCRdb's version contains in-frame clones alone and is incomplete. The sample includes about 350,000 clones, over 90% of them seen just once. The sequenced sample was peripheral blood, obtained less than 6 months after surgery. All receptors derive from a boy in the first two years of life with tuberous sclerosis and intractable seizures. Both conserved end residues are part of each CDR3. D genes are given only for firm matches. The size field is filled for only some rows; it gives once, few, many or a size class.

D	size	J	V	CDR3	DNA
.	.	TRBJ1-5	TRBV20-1	CSASYPGRANQPQHF	TGCAGTGCTAGTTACCCGGGACGCGCCAATCAGCCCCAGCATTTT
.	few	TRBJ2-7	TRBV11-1	CASSLEYEQYF	TGTGCCAGCAGCTTAGAGTACGAGCAGTACTTC
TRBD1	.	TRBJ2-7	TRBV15	CATSRDHGTANPDYEQYF	TGTGCCACCAGCAGAGACCACGGGACAGCGAACCCTGACTACGAGCAGTACTTC
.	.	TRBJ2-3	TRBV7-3	CASSLLGSTDTQYF	TGTGCCAGCAGCCTCTTGGGGAGCACAGATACGCAGTATTTT
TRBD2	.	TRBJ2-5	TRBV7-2	CASSSTSGYRSLKTQYF	TGTGCCAGCAGCTCTACTAGCGGCTACCGAAGCCTGAAGACCCAGTACTTC
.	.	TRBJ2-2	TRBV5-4	CASRDWSNTGELFF	TGTGCCAGCAGGGACTGGAGTAACACCGGGGAGCTGTTTTTT
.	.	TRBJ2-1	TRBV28	CASSFGGIDGEQFF	TGTGCCAGCAGTTTCGGTGGGATCGACGGTGAGCAGTTCTTC
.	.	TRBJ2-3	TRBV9	CASGGASTDTQYF	TGTGCCAGCGGGGGGGCTAGCACAGATACGCAGTATTTT
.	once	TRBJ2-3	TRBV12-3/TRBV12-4	CASSLYDTQYF	TGTGCCAGCAGTTTATATGATACGCAGTATTTT
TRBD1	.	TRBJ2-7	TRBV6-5	CASSYSGTGEQYF	TGTGCCAGCAGTTACTCCGGGACAGGCGAGCAGTACTTC
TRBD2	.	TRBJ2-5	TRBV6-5	CASRRGLARQTQYF	TGTGCCAGCAGGAGGGGACTAGCCCGACAGACCCAGTACTTC
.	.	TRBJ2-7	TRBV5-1	CASSLGAPPYEQYF	TGCGCCAGCAGCTTGGGAGCCCCCCCCTACGAGCAGTACTTC
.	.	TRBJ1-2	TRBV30	CAWRDTGTDGYTF	TGTGCCTGGAGGGACACAGGTACCGATGGCTACACCTTC
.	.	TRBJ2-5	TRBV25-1	CASSEYTGVGETQYF	TGTGCCAGCAGTGAATATACGGGGGTCGGAGAGACCCAGTACTTC
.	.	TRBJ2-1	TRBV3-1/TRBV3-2	CASSHGGDNEQFF	TGTGCCAGCAGCCACGGTGGGGATAATGAGCAGTTCTTC
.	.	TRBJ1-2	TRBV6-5	CASRGLENGYTF	TGTGCCAGCAGGGGCCTGGAAAATGGCTACACCTTC
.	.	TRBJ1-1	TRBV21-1	CASSGQGKGEAFF	TGTGCCAGCAGCGGACAGGGCAAAGGTGAAGCTTTCTTT
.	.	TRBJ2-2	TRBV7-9	CGDPTITGELFF	TGTGGCGACCCCACGATCACCGGGGAGCTGTTTTTT
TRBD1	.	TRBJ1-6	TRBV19	CASDESGTGSPPLHF	TGTGCCAGTGACGAATCCGGGACAGGGAGTCCACCCCTCCACTTT
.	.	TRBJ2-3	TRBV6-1	CASSAQRRTSTDTQYF	TGTGCCAGCAGTGCTCAGAGGCGGACTAGCACAGATACGCAGTATTTT
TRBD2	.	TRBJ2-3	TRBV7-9	CASSSPRTSGGAGTQYF	TGTGCCAGCAGCTCCCCACGGACTAGCGGGGGGGCAGGTACGCAGTATTTT
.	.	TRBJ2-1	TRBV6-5	CASSPPGGRFLQFF	TGTGCCAGCAGTCCCCCTGGGGGCCGTTTCCTGCAGTTCTTC
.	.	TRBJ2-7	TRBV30	CAWSRDTYEQYF	TGTGCCTGGAGTAGGGACACCTACGAGCAGTACTTC
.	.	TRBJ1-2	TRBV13	CASSENRVNNYGYTF	TGTGCCAGCAGCGAGAACAGGGTAAATAACTATGGCTACACCTTC